This T cell receptor beta chain stems from a study of regulatory T cells in long-lasting Graves disease. iRepertoire HTBI primers and Arm-PCR of CDR3 regions built TCR beta libraries. TCRdb processed the multiplex PCR reads anew with MiXCR; each CDR3 protein has one entry. There are around 330,000 distinct CDR3 sequences in the sample; about 20% occur only once, and around 36% lies in the top ten. This clonotype showed up many times. From germline, CDR1 is LNHNV and CDR2 YYDKDF (reference sequence). V lost 3 bases to trimming and J lost 5 bases; unmatched junction nucleotides: 6. There are 14 residues in the CDR3. The time point is: newly diagnosed GD, antithyroid drugs for less than 3 months. PBMC-extracted RNA yielded the TCR library. One endocrinology department in Xi'an, China, was where patients came from.

The source of this sequence is a female donor with Graves disease. The sample consisted of peripheral blood mononuclear cells (PBMCs), taken at new diagnosis, from a patient treated with antithyroid drugs. V and J are TRBV15 and TRBJ2-5; 7 bases agree with TRBD1. The CDR3 is CATSRGDREETQYF. The CDR3 region has the DNA TGTGCCACCAGCAGGGGCGACAGGGAGGAGACCCAGTACTTC.